This T cell receptor (beta chain) was sequenced for a study of blood T cell repertoires in COVID-19. Trimming stripped 0 bases from V and 5 bases from J, with 8 bases between. The CDR3 extends over 15 amino acids. Germline assignment: CDR1 SGHDN and CDR2 FVKESK. Using immunoSEQ multiplex PCR, the repertoire was profiled, and TCRdb retains in-frame clones only, with some absent. The sample lists 160,000 or so clones, over 70% occurring once. The receptor's source is an older woman who had recovered from COVID-19. The chain recombines TRBV14 with TRBJ1-6; no clear D gene. Specimen: PBMCs or T cells enriched from blood (not recorded which). The CDR3 nucleotides are TGTGCCAGCAGCCAAGACGGGAGGAATAATTCACCCCTCCACTTT. This gives the protein CASSQDGRNNSPLHF.